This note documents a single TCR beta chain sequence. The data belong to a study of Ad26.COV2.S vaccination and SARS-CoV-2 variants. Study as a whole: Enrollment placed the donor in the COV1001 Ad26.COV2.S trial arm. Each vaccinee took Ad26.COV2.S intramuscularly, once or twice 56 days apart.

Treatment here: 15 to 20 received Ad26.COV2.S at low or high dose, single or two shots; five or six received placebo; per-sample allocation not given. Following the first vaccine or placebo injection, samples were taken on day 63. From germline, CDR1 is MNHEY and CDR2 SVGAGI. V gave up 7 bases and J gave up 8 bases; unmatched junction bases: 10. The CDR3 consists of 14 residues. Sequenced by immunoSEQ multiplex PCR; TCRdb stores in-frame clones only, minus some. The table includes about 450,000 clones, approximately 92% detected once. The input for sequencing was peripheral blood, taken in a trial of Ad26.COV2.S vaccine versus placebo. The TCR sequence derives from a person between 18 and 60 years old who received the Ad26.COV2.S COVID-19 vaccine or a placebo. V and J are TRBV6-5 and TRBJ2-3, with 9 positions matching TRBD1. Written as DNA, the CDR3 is TGTGCCAGCACCAACGACAGGGGGACGGGTACGCAGTATTTT. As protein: CASTNDRGTGTQYF.